What follows are 8 T cell receptor beta chains derived from one specimen sequenced in a study of blood T cells in healthy people across ages. The second PCR ran 7 to 11 cycles with a sample-barcoded 5' primer and J-beta primers. TCRdb reprocessed the 5' RACE reads via MiXCR and lists one record per CDR3 protein. The table includes roughly 1 million distinct CDR3 sequences, less than 25% detected once. The sample was also reused in another study, on T cells of mothers and their children.

Material for sequencing was blood. Receptors originate from a girl aged 2-10 years in good health.

The gene calls are TRBV5-1 and TRBJ2-7; 8 positions match TRBD2. The CDR3 has 14 amino acids. Per the germline V gene, CDR1 is SGHRS and CDR2 is YFSETQ. V lost 6 bases to trimming and J lost 0 bases; unmatched junction nucleotides: 5. As DNA, the CDR3 is TGCGCCAGCACCCCTAGCGGGCTCTCCTACGAGCAGTACTTC. Its protein product is CASTPSGLSYEQYF.

This clonotype was observed a few times. The chain is built from TRBV12-5 and TRBJ2-1; D is possibly TRBD1 (6 bases). The CDR3 runs 14 residues. V lost 6 bases, J lost 7 bases, and 16 bases lay in between. Germline V CDR1 and CDR2: LGHNT, FRNRAP. The CDR3 DNA sequence: TGTGCTAGTGGCTTGAACAGGGTAGGTAATGAGCAGTTCTTC. Encoded protein: CASGLNRVGNEQFF.

The rearrangement links TRBV29-1 to TRBJ1-2, with 8 bases lining up with TRBD1. Germline CDR1 and CDR2: SQVTM and ANQGSEA. The V segment lost 8 bases and the J segment 7 bases; nucleotides outside the gene matches: 6. The CDR3 is made up of 11 amino acids. The CDR3 spells CSIRQGSGYTF. The CDR3 DNA sequence: TGCAGCATCCGACAGGGGTCTGGCTACACCTTC.

Only one count was recorded for this clonotype. The genes are TRBV20-1 and TRBJ2-3; the D is unclear. This CDR3 spans 13 amino acids. The V gene lost 2 bases and the J gene lost 5 bases, with 11 bases spanning the gap. Germline lookup yields CDR1 DFQATT and CDR2 SNEGSKA (reference sequence). This chain's CDR3 is CSARRFMEDTQYF. In DNA, the CDR3 is TGCAGTGCTAGACGTTTCATGGAAGATACGCAGTATTTT.

This clonotype was seen only a few times. The chain links TRBV7-9 to TRBJ1-2; 8 bases map to TRBD1. The CDR3 has 16 amino acids. V trimming: 5 bases; J trimming: 3 bases; junction bases outside the gene matches: 11. Germline assignment: CDR1 SEHNR and CDR2 FQNEAQ (reference sequence). CDR3 nucleotides: TGTGCCAGCAGCGACCGCTGGACAGGGAAAGACTATGGCTACACCTTC. This gives the protein CASSDRWTGKDYGYTF. The entire variable domain, with the rest obtained from reference TRBV7-9 and TRBJ1-2, is as follows: DTGVSQNPRHKITKRGQNVTFRCDPISEHNRLYWYRQTLGQGPEFLTYFQNEAQLEKSRLLSDRFSAERPKGSFSTLEIQRTEQGDSAMYLCASSDRWTGKDYGYTFGSGTRLTVV.

The CDR3 protein is CSARDGGDGTQYF. The CDR3 nucleotides are TGCAGTGCTAGAGATGGGGGAGATGGGACCCAGTACTTC. The genes are TRBV20-1 and TRBJ2-5; either TRBD1 or TRBD2 may fit D (5 bases each). Germline CDR1 and CDR2: DFQATT and SNEGSKA (reference sequence). The V gene lost 0 bases and the J gene lost 7 bases, with 12 bases spanning the gap. CDR3 size: 13 residues.

This clonotype was found a few times. The chain has TRBV7-9 and TRBJ2-6; the D gene is possibly TRBD2 (5 bases). V dropped 7 bases and J dropped 4 bases, with 11 bases sitting between them. Germline CDR1 SEHNR, CDR2 FQNEAQ (reference sequence). The CDR3 runs to 14 residues. The CDR3 DNA reads TGTGCCAGCAACCAGAGGGCAGGGGCCAACGTCCTGACTTTC. Translation gives CASNQRAGANVLTF.

The chain links TRBV6-5 to TRBJ1-1, with D hard to call. The germline V gene has CDR1 MNHEY and CDR2 SVGAGI. V was pared by 6 bases and J by 3 bases, with 11 bases between. The CDR3 has 13 residues. The CDR3 reads CASSTLLYTEAFF. The DNA for the CDR3 is TGTGCCAGCAGCACATTGTTGTACACTGAAGCTTTCTTT.